This T cell receptor (beta chain) was sequenced for a study of blood T cell repertoires in COVID-19. Across the whole study: COVID-19 samples collected from the United States, Italy and Spain covered acute and convalescent phases.

Germline V gene data show CDR1 as SGHTA and CDR2 as FQGNSA. V gave up 2 bases and J gave up 12 bases; unmatched junction bases: 11. The CDR3 is 16 residues long. Method: immunoSEQ multiplex PCR; TCRdb's copy keeps in-frame clones and lacks some. The table includes under 55,000 clones, less than 80% detected once. This clone has only one observation. The V call is TRBV7-2, the J call TRBJ2-1; 12 bases agree with TRBD2. The source is a man between 65 and 85 years old with acute or convalescent COVID-19. The specimen was peripheral blood. The CDR3 sequence is CASSLPLAGGPGPQFF. The DNA for the CDR3 is TGTGCCAGCAGCTTACCGCTAGCGGGAGGGCCGGGACCGCAGTTCTTC.